The T cell receptor beta chain under discussion was sequenced for a study of blood T cell repertoires in COVID-19. Study at large: The study drew acute and convalescent COVID-19 samples from the United States, Italy and Spain.

The V and J ends lost 3 bases and 1 base respectively, with 6 bases between them. The CDR3 contains 13 residues. CDR1 and CDR2 (germline): MDHEN, SYDVKM. Measured with immunoSEQ multiplex PCR; TCRdb has only the in-frame clones, and not every one. The table shows under 200,000 clones, with roughly 80% occurring only once. The chain has TRBV28 and TRBJ1-1; D is unclear. This sequence originates from a woman aged 25-40 years with acute or convalescent COVID-19. The sequenced sample was peripheral blood. The CDR3 DNA sequence: TGTGCCAGCAGTTTTTCACAGAACACTGAAGCTTTCTTT. Amino acids: CASSFSQNTEAFF. Full variable domain (missing parts from reference TRBV28 and TRBJ1-1): DVKVTQSSRYLVKRTGEKVFLECVQDMDHENMFWYRQDPGLGLRLIYFSYDVKMKEKGDIPEGYSVSREKKERFSLILESASTNQTSMYLCASSFSQNTEAFFGQGTRLTVV.